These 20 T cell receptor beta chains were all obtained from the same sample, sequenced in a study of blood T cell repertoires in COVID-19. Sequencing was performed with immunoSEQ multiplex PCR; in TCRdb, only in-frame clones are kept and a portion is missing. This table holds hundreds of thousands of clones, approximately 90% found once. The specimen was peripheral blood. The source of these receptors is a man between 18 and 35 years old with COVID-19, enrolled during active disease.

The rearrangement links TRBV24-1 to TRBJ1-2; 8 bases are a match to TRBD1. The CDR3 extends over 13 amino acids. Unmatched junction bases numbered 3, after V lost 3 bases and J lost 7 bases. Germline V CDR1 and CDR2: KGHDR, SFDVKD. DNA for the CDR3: TGTGCCACCAGTGATATGACAGGGGCTGGCTACACCTTC. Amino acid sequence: CATSDMTGAGYTF.

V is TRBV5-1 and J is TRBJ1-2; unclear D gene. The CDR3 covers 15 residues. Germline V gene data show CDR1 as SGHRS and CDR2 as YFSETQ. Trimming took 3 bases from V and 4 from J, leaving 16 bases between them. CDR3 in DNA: TGCGCCAGCAGCTGGAGCCCGAAAGTTGGCTATGGCTACACCTTC. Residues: CASSWSPKVGYGYTF.

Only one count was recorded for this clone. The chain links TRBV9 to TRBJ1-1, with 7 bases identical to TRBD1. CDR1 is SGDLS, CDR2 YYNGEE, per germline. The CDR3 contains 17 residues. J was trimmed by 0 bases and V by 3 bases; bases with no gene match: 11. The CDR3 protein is CASSARDSRVMNTEAFF. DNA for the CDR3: TGTGCCAGCAGCGCCCGGGACAGCCGGGTCATGAACACTGAAGCTTTCTTT.

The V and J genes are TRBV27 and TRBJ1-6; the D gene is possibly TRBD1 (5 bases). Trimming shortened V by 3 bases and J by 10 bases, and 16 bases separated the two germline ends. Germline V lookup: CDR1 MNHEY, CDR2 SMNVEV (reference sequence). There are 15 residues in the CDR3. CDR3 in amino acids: CASSLTPPGSSPLHF. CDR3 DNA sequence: TGTGCCAGCAGTTTGACCCCCCCAGGGTCATCACCCCTCCACTTT.

The CDR3 spells CASKLHNQYNEQFF. For the CDR3, the DNA is TGTGCCAGCAAGTTGCATAACCAGTACAATGAGCAGTTCTTC. J is TRBJ2-1 and V is TRBV6-5, with D uncertain. Germline CDR1 and CDR2: MNHEY and SVGAGI. The CDR3 is 14 residues long. The V gene lost 7 bases and the J gene lost 4 bases, with 14 bases spanning the gap.

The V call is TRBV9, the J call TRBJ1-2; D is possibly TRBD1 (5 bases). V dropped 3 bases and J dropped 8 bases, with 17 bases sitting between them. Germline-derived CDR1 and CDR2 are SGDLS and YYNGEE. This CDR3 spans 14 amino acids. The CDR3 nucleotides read TGTGCCAGCAGCGCCACCCCAGGGTACCAAGGCTACACCTTC. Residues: CASSATPGYQGYTF.

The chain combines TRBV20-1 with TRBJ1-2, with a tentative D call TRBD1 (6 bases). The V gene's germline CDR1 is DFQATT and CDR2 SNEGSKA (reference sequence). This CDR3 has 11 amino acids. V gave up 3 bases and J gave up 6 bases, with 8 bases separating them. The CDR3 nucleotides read TGCAGTGCTAGGGGACAAGATGGCTACACCTTC. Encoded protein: CSARGQDGYTF.

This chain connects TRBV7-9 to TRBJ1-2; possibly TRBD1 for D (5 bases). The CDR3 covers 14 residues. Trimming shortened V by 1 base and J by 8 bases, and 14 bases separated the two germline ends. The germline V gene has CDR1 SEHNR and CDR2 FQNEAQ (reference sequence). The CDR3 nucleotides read TGTGCCAGCAGCTTAGTCTCACAGGCCTGGGGCTACACCTTC. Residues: CASSLVSQAWGYTF.

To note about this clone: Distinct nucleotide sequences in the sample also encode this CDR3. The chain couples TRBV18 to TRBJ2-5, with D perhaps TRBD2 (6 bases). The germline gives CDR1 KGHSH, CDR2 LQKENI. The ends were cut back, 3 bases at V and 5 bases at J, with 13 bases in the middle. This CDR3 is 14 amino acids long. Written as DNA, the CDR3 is TGTGCCAGCTCACCGGGCACAGGAGGGGAGACCCAGTACTTC. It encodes CASSPGTGGETQYF.

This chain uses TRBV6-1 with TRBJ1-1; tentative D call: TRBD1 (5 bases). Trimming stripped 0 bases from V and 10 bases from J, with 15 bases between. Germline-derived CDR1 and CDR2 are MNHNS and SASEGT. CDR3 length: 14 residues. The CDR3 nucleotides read TGTGCCAGCAGTGAAGCGGGGTTTGGGGCGAGAGCTTTCTTT. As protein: CASSEAGFGARAFF.

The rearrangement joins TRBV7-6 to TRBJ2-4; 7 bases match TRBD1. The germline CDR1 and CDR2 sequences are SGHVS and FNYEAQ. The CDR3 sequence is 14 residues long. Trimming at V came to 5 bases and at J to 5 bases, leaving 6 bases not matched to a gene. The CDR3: CASSPRTGQNIQYF. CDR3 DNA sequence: TGTGCCAGCAGCCCCCGGACAGGCCAAAACATTCAGTACTTC.

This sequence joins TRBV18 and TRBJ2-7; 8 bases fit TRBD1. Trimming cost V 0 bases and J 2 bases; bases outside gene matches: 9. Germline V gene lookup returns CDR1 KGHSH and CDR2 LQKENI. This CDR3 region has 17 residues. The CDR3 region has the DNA TGTGCCAGCTCACCACCCTCCGGGACAGGAATACCCTACGAGCAGTACTTC. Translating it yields CASSPPSGTGIPYEQYF.

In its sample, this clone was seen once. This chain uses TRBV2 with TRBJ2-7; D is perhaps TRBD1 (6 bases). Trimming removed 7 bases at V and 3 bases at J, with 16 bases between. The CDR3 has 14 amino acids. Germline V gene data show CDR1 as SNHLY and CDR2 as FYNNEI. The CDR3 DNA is TGTGCCAGCAACTCACAGGGCTACGGCTACGAGCAGTACTTC. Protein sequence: CASNSQGYGYEQYF. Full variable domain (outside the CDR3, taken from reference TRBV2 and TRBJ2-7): EPEVTQTPSHQVTQMGQEVILRCVPISNHLYFYWYRQILGQKVEFLVSFYNNEISEKSEIFDDQFSVERPDGSNFTLKIRSTKLEDSAMYFCASNSQGYGYEQYFGPGTRLTVT.

CDR3 nucleotide sequence: TGCGCCAGCAGCCCGTTATTCGGGCAGGGGGCAACAGATACGCAGTATTTT. As protein: CASSPLFGQGATDTQYF. The chain carries TRBV5-1 and TRBJ2-3; 8 bases are shared with TRBD1. The length of the CDR3 is 17 residues. The V segment lost 4 bases and the J segment 3 bases; nucleotides outside the gene matches: 13. CDR1 and CDR2 from the germline V gene are SGHRS and YFSETQ.

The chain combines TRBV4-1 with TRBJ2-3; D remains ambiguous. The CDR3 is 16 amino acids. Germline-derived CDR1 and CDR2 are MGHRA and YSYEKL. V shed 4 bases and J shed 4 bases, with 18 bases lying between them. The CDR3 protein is CASSLPPRPISDTQYF. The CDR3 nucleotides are TGCGCCAGCAGCCTCCCGCCGCGGCCCATCTCAGATACGCAGTATTTT.

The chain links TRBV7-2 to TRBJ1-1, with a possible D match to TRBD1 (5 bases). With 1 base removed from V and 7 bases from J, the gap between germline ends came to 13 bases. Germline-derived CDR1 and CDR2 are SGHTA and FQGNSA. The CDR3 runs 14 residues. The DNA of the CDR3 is TGTGCCAGCAGCTTAGTTGGGTGGGGGGGTGAAGCTTTCTTT. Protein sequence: CASSLVGWGGEAFF. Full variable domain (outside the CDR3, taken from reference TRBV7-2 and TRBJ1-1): GAGVSQSPSNKVTEKGKDVELRCDPISGHTALYWYRQSLGQGLEFLIYFQGNSAPDKSGLPSDRFSAERTGGSVSTLTIQRTQQEDSAVYLCASSLVGWGGEAFFGQGTRLTVV.

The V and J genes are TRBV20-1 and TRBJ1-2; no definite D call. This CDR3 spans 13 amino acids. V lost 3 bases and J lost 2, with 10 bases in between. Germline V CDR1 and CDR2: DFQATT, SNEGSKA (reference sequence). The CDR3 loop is CSASIRENYGYTF. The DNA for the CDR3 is TGCAGTGCTAGTATCCGGGAGAACTATGGCTACACCTTC.

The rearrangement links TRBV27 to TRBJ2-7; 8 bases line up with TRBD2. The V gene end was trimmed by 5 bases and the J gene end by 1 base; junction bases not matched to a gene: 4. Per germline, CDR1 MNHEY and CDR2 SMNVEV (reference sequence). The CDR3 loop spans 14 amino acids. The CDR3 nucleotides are TGTGCCAGCAGTCCTGGGACTAGTTCCTACGAGCAGTACTTC. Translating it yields CASSPGTSSYEQYF.

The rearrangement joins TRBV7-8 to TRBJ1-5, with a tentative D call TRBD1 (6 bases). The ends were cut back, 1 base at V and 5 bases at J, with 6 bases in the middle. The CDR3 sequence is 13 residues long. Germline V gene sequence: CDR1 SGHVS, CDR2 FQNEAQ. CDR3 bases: TGTGCCAGCAGCTTAGACAGGGATCAGCCCCAGCATTTT. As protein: CASSLDRDQPQHF.

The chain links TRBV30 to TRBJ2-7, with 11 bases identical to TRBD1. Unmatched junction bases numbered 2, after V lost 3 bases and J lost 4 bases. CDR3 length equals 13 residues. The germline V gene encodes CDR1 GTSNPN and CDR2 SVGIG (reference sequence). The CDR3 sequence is CAWSRDRGYEQYF. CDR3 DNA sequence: TGTGCCTGGAGCCGGGACAGGGGGTACGAGCAGTACTTC.